This entry describes one TCR beta chain. The data derive from a study of blood T cell repertoires in COVID-19. The table came from immunoSEQ multiplex PCR; TCRdb's copy has only in-frame clones and leaves some out. This table has hundreds of thousands of clones, roughly 90% appearing once. Trimming removed 0 bases from V and 3 bases from J; junction bases left unmatched: 11. The CDR3 loop spans 17 amino acids. The germline gives CDR1 MNHEY, CDR2 SMNVEV (reference sequence). The genes are TRBV27 and TRBJ2-7; 7 nucleotides match TRBD1. Material: peripheral blood. The clonotype was recovered from a woman in her sixties or seventies with COVID-19, enrolled during active disease. The DNA for the CDR3 is TGTGCCAGCAGTTTATCGAGGTCGTGGCAGGGGGACTACGAGCAGTACTTC. Protein sequence: CASSLSRSWQGDYEQYF.